The TCR beta chain described here comes from a study of blood T cell repertoires in COVID-19. Across the study: Researchers got acute and convalescent COVID-19 samples from the United States, Italy and Spain. Sources were T cells, B-cell-depleted T cells, or PBMCs; the material itself was cDNA or gDNA.

Original handling: Amplification of reference gene primers provided the estimated nucleated cell counts. Some clones are missing from TCRdb's copy, which holds only in-frame ones; the method was immunoSEQ multiplex PCR. Clonal size and the V and J genes are those of that table, whereas D and trimming came from the DNA. The sample consists of about 110,000 clones, 76% of them appearing once. The CDR3 totals 15 residues. V was pared by 0 bases and J by 6 bases, with 3 bases of the junction left unmatched. The origin of this receptor is a man aged 80 or over with COVID-19, enrolled during active disease. The chain has TRBV23-1 and TRBJ1-5; 9 nucleotides agree with TRBD1. TRBV23-1 is an ORF, and what it does is uncertain. Sequencing was carried out using peripheral blood. The CDR3 region has the DNA TGCGCCAGCAGTCAATCGAGACAGGGGGTTCAGCCCCAGCATTTT. Translation gives CASSQSRQGVQPQHF.